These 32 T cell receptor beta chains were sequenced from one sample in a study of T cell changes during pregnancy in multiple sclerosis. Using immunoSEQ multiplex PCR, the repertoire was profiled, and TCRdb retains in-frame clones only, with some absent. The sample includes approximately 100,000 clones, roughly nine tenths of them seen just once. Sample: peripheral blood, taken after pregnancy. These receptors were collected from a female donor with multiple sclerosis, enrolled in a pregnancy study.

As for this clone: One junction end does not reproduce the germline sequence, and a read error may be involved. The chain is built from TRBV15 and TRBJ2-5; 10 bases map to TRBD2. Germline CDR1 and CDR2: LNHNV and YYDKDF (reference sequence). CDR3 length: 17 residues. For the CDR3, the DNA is TGTGCCACCAGCAGAGCTGCTAGCGGGGGAGCACAAGGGACCCAGTACTTC. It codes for CATSRAASGGAQGTQYF.

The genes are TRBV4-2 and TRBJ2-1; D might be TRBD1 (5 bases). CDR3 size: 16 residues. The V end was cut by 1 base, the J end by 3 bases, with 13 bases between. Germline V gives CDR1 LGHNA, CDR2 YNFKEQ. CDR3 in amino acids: CASSQAVEGDYNEQFF. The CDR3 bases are TGTGCCAGCAGCCAAGCGGTCGAAGGGGACTACAATGAGCAGTTCTTC.

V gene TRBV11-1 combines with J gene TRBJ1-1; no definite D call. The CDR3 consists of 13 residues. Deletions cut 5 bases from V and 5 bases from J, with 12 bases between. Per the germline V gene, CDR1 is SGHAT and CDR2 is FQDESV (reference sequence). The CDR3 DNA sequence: TGTGCCAGCAGCACCCGAGTTATTACTGAAGCTTTCTTT. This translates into CASSTRVITEAFF.

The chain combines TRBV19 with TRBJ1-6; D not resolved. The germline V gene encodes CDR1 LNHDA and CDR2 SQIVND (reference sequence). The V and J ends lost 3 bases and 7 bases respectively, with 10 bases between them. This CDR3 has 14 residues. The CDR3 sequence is CASSIVATNSPLHF. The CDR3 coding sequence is TGTGCCAGTAGTATCGTAGCCACGAATTCACCCCTCCACTTT.

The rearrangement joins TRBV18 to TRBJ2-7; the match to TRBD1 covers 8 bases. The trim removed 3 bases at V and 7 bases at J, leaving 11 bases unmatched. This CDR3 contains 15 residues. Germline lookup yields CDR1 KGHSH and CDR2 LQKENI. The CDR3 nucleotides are TGTGCCAGCTCACCGATCGGACAGGGAGGAGGGGAGCAGTACTTC. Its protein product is CASSPIGQGGGEQYF.

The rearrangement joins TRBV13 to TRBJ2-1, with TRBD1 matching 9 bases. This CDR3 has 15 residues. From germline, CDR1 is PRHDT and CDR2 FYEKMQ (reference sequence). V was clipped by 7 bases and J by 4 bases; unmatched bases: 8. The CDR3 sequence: CASTPGGQGYNEQFF. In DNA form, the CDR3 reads TGTGCCAGCACCCCGGGGGGACAGGGTTACAATGAGCAGTTCTTC.

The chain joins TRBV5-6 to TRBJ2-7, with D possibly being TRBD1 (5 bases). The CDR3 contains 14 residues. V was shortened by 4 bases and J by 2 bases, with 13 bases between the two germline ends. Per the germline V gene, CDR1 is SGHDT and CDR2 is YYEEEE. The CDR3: CASSQGHGAYEQYF. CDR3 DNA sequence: TGTGCCAGCAGCCAAGGACATGGGGCCTACGAGCAGTACTTC.

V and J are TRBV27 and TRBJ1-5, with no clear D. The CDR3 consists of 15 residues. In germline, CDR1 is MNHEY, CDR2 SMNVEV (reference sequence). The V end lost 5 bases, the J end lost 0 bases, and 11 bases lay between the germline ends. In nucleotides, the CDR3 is TGTGCCAGCAGTCGCAATCAGTATAGCAATCAGCCCCAGCATTTT. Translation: CASSRNQYSNQPQHF.

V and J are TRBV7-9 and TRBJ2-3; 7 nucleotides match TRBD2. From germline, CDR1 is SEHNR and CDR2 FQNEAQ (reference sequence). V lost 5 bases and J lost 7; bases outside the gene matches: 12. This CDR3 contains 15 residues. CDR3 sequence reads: CASSPSSSSGYTQYF. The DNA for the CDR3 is TGTGCCAGCAGCCCTTCTTCCTCTAGCGGTTATACGCAGTATTTT.

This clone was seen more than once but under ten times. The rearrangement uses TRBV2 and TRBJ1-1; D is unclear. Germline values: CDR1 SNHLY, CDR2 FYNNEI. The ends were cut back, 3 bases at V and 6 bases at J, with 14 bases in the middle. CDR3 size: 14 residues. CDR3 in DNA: TGTGCCAGCAGTGACAGGATCTTGCCTCCTGAAGCTTTCTTT. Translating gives CASSDRILPPEAFF. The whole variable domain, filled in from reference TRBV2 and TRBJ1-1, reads EPEVTQTPSHQVTQMGQEVILRCVPISNHLYFYWYRQILGQKVEFLVSFYNNEISEKSEIFDDQFSVERPDGSNFTLKIRSTKLEDSAMYFCASSDRILPPEAFFGQGTRLTVV.

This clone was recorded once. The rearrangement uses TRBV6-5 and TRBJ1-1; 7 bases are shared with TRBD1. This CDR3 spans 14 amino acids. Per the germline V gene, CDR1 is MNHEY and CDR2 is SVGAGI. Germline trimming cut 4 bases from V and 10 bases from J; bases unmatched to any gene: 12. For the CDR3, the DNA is TGTGCCAGCAGTTTGGACAGGACGAGGATGAGAGCTTTCTTT. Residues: CASSLDRTRMRAFF.

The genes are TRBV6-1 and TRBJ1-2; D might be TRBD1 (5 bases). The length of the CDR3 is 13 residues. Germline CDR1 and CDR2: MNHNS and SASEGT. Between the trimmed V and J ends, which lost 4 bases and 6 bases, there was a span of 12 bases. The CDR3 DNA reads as TGTGCCAGCAGTGCATGGGGGGGGGATGGCTACACCTTC. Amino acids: CASSAWGGDGYTF.

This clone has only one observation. The CDR3: CASGSQGAGELFF. The DNA of the CDR3 is TGTGCTAGTGGGTCCCAGGGGGCCGGGGAGCTGTTTTTT. The chain is built from TRBV12-5 and TRBJ2-2, with 7 bases fitting TRBD1. Per the germline V gene, CDR1 is LGHNT and CDR2 is FRNRAP. The J segment lost 6 bases and the V segment lost 6 bases, leaving 4 bases of the junction unmatched. The CDR3 is 13 amino acids.

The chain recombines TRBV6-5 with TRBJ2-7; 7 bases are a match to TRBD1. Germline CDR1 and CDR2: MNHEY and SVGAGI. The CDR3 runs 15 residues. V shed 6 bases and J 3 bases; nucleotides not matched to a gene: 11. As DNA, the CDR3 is TGTGCCAGCAGCCTCGACAGGGAACAGGTCTACGAGCAGTACTTC. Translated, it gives CASSLDREQVYEQYF.

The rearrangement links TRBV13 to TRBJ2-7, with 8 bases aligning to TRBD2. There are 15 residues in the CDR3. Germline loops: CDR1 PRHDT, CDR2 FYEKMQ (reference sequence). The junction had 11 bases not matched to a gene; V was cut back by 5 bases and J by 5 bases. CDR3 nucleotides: TGTGCCAGCAGCCCCGGGACTAGAGGACTCGACGAGCAGTACTTC. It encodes CASSPGTRGLDEQYF. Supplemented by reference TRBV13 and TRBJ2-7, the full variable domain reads AAGVIQSPRHLIKEKRETATLKCYPIPRHDTVYWYQQGPGQDPQFLISFYEKMQSDKGSIPDRFSAQQFSDYHSELNMSSLELGDSALYFCASSPGTRGLDEQYFGPGTRLTVT.

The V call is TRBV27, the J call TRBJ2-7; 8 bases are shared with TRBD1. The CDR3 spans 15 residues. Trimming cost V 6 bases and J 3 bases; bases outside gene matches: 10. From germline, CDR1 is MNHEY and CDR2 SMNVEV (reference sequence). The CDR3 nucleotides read TGTGCCAGCAGCCGCGCACAGGGGGTTGGCTACGAGCAGTACTTC. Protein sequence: CASSRAQGVGYEQYF.

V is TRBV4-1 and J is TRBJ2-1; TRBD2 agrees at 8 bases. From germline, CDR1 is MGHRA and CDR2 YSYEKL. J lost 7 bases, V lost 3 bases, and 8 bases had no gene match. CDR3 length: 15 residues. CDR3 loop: CASSHLSGGVNEQFF. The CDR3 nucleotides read TGCGCCAGCAGCCACCTCAGCGGGGGTGTGAATGAGCAGTTCTTC.

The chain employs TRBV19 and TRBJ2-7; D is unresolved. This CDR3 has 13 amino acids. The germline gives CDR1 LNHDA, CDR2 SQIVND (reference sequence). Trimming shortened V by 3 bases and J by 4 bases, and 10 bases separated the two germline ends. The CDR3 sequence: CASSMVADYEQYF. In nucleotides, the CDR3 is TGTGCCAGTAGTATGGTGGCGGATTACGAGCAGTACTTC.

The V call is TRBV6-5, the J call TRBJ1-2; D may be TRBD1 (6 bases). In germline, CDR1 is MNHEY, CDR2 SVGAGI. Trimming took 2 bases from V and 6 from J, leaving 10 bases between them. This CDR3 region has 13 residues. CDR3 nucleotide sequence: TGTGCCAGCAGTTACCTGGCAGGGGATGGCTACACCTTC. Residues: CASSYLAGDGYTF.

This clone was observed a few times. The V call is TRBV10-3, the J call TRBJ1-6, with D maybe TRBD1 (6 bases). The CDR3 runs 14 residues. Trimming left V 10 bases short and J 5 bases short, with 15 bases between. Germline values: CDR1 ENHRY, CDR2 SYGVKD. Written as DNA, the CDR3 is TGTGCCACCCGGGCGGGGGCGGATAATTCACCCCTCCACTTT. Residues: CATRAGADNSPLHF.

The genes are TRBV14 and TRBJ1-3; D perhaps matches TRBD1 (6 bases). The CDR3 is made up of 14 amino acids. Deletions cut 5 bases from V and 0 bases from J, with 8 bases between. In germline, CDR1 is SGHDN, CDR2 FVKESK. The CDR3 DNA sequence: TGTGCCAGCAGCTTACAGGGCTCTGGAAACACCATATATTTT. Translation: CASSLQGSGNTIYF.

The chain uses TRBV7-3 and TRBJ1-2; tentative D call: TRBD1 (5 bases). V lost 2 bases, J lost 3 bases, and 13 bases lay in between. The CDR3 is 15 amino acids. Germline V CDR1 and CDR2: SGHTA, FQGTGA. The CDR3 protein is CASSLGQGIYYGYTF. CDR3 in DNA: TGTGCCAGCAGCTTAGGGCAGGGTATTTACTATGGCTACACCTTC.

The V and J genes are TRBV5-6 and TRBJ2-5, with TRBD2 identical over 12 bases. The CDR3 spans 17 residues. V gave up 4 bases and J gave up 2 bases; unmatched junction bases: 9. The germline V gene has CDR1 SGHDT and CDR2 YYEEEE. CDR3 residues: CASSPLSSGGVQETQYF. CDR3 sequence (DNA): TGTGCCAGCAGCCCCCTCTCTAGCGGGGGGGTTCAAGAGACCCAGTACTTC. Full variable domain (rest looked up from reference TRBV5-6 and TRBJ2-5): DAGVTQSPTHLIKTRGQQVTLRCSPKSGHDTVSWYQQALGQGPQFIFQYYEEEERQRGNFPDRFSGHQFPNYSSELNVNALLLGDSALYLCASSPLSSGGVQETQYFGPGTRLLVL.

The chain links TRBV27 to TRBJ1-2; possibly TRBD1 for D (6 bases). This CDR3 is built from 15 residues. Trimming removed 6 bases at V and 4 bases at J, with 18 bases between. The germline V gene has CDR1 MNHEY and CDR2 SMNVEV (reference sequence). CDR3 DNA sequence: TGTGCCAGCAGACCGGTAGACAGGCTAGTCTATGGCTACACCTTC. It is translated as CASRPVDRLVYGYTF.

The CDR3 nucleotides read TGTGCCAGCCTCAGGGATGATGGCTACACCTTC. It translates to CASLRDDGYTF. The chain employs TRBV6-1 and TRBJ1-2; possible D gene TRBD1, 5 bases. The V gene's germline CDR1 is MNHNS and CDR2 SASEGT. The length of the CDR3 is 11 residues. V was trimmed by 8 bases and J by 6 bases, leaving 10 bases between them.

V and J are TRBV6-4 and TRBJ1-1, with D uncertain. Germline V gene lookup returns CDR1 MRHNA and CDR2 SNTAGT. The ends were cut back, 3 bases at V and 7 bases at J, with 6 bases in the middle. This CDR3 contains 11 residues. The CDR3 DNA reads TGTGCCAGCAGTGATGGCGGTGAAGCTTTCTTT. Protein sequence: CASSDGGEAFF.

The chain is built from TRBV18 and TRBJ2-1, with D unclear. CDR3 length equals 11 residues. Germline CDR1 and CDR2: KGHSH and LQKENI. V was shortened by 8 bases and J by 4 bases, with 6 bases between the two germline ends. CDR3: CASRGYNEQFF. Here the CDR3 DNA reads TGTGCCAGCCGAGGATACAATGAGCAGTTCTTC.

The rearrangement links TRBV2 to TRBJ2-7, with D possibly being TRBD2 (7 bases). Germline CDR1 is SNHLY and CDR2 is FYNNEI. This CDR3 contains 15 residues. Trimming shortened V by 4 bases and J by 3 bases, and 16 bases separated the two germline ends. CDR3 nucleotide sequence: TGTGCCAGCAGTGTTGATCGGGGGGCAAGCTACGAGCAGTACTTC. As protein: CASSVDRGASYEQYF.

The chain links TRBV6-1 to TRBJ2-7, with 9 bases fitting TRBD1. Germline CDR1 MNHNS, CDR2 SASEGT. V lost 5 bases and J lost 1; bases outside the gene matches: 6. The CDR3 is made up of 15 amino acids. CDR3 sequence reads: CASSNSGTGSYEQYF. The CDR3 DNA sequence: TGTGCCAGCAGTAATTCAGGGACAGGGTCCTACGAGCAGTACTTC.

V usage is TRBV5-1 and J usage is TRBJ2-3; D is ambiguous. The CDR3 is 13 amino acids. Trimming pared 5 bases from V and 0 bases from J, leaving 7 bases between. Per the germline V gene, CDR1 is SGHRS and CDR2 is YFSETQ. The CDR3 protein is CASRMASTDTQYF. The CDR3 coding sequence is TGCGCCAGCAGAATGGCTAGCACAGATACGCAGTATTTT.

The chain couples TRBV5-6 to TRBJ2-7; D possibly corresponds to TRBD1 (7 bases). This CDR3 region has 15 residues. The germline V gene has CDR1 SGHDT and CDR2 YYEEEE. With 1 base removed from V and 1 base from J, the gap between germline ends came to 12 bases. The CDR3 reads CASSLPPGGSYEQYF. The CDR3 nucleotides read TGTGCCAGCAGCTTGCCCCCAGGGGGGTCCTACGAGCAGTACTTC.

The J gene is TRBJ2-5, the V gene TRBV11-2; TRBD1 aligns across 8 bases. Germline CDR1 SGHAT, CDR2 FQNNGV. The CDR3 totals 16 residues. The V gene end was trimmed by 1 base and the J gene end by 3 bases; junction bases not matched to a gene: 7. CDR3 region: CASSLVYSDREETQYF. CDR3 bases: TGTGCCAGCAGCTTAGTTTATTCGGACAGGGAAGAGACCCAGTACTTC.